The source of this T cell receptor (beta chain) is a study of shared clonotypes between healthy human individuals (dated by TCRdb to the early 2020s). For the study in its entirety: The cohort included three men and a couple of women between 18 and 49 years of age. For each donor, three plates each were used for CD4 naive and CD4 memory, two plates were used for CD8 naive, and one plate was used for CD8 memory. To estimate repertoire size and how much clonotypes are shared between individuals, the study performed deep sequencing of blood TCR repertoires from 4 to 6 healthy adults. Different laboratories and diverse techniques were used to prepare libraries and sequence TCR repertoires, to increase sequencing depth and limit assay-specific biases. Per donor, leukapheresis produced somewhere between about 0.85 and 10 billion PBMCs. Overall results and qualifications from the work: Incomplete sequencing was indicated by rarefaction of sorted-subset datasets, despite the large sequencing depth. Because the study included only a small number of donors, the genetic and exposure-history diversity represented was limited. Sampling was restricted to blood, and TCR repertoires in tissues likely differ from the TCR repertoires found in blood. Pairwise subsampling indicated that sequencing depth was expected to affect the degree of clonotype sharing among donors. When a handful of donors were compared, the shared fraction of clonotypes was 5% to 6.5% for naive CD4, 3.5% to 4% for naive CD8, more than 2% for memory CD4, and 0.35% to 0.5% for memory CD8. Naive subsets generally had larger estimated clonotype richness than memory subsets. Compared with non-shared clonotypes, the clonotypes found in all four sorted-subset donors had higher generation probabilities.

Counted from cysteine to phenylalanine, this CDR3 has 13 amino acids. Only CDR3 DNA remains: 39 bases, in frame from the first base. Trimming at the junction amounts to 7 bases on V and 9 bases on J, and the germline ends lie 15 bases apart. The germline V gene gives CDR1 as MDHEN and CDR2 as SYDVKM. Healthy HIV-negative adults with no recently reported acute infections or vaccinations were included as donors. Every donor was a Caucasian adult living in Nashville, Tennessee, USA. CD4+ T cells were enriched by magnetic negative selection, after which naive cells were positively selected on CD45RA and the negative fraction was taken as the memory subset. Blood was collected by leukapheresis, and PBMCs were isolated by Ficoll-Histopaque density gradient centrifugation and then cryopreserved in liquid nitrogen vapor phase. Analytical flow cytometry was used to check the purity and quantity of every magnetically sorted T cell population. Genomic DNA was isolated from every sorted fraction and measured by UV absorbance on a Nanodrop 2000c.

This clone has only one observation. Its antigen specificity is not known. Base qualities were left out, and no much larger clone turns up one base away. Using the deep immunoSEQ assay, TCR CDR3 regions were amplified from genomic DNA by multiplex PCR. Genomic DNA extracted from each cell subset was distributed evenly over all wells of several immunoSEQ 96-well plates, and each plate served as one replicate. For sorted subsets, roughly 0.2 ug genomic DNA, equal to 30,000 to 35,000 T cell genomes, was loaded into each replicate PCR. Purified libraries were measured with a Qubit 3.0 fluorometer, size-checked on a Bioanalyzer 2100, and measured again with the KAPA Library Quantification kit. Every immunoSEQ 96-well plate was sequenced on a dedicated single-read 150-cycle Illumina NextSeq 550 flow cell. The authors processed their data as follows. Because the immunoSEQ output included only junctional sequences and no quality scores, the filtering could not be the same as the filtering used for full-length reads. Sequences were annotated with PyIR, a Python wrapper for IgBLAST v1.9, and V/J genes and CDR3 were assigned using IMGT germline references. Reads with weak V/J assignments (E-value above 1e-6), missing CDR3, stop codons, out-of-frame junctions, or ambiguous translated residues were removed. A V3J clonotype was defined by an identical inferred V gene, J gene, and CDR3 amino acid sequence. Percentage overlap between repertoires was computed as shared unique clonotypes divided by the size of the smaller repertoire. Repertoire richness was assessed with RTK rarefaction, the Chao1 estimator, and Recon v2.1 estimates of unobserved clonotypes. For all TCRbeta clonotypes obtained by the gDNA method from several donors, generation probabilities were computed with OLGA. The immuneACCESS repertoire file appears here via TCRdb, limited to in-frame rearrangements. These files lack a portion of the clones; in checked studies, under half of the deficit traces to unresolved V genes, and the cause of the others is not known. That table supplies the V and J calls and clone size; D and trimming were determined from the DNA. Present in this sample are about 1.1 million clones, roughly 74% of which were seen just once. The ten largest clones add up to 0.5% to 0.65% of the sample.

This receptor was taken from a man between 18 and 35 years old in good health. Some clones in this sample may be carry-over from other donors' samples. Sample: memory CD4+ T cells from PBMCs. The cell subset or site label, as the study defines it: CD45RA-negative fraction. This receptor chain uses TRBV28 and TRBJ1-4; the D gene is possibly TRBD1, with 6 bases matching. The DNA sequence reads TGTGCCAGCACCGAACCACAGGGTAAAAAACTGTTTTTT. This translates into CASTEPQGKKLFF.